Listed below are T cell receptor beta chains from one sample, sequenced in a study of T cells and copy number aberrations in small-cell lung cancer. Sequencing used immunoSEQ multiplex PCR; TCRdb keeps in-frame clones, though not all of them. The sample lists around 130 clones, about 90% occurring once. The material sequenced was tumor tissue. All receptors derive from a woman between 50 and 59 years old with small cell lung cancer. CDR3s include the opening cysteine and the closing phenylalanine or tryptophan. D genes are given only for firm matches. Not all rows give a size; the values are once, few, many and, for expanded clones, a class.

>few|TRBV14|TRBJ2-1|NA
TGTGCCAGCAGCCAAGATAGGCGGGGACTCCCCATCTTC
CASSQDRRGLPIF
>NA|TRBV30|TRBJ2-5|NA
TGTGCCTGGGGACTCGGAGAGACCCAGCACTTC
CAWGLGETQHF
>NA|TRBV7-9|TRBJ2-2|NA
TGTGCCAGCAGCTTAGCGGGAAACACCGGGGAGCTGTTTTTT
CASSLAGNTGELFF
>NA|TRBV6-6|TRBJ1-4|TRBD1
TGTGCCAGCAGTTACACGACAGGGGCCTTCGTGCAACTGTTTTTT
CASSYTTGAFVQLFF
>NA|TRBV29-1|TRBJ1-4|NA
TGCAGCGCTCAAGGTGGGGGGGACGGTGAAAAACTGTTTTTT
CSAQGGGDGEKLFF
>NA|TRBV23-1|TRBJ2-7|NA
TGTGCCAGCAGTCAATCTGGGGGTCTTGACTACGAGCAGTACTTC
CASSQSGGLDYEQYF
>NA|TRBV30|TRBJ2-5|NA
TGTGCCTGGATGGTAACTTTCGGGGAGACCCAGTACTTC
CAWMVTFGETQYF